The 5 T cell receptor beta chains listed next were all sequenced from one sample in a study of T cells in Graves' hyperthyroidism and ophthalmopathy (dated by TCRdb to the late 2010s). Libraries came from multiplex PCR. The sample was run on an Illumina HiSeq 2000. The TCR beta CDR3 regions were amplified from the RNA transcripts. For the first round of RT-PCR on the TCR CDR3, the HTBI primer set was used together with the Qiagen OneStep RT-PCR kit. The public reads were quality trimmed at Q25 with fastp and then assembled into clones with MiXCR by TCRdb, keeping productive beta chains. When rows share a CDR3 protein, they turn into one entry using the most common DNA and genes. In this sample the table shows fewer than 600,000 distinct CDR3 sequences, 12% to 15% of which occur a single time. The leading ten clones occupy approximately 13% of the sample. Sequenced sample: blood. The receptors were sampled from a middle-aged woman with Graves' hyperthyroidism.

This clonotype has a count of ten or more. The J gene is TRBJ2-3, the V gene TRBV19, with D uncertain. The germline V and J ends were trimmed by 0 bases and 1 base, with 8 bases remaining between them. Germline V gene lookup returns CDR1 LNHDA and CDR2 SQIVND (reference sequence). The CDR3 contains 15 residues. CDR3 in amino acids: CASSIDPPGTDTQYF. The CDR3 DNA follows: TGTGCCAGTAGTATAGATCCCCCGGGCACAGATACGCAGTATTTT.

This clonotype appeared many times. This chain uses TRBV27 with TRBJ2-3, with 11 nucleotides matching TRBD2. From germline, CDR1 is MNHEY and CDR2 SMNVEV (reference sequence). This CDR3 region has 17 residues. V gave up 4 bases and J gave up 4 bases; unmatched junction bases: 10. The CDR3: CASSSYISGRAADTQYF. CDR3 nucleotides: TGTGCCAGCAGTTCTTATATTAGCGGGAGGGCCGCAGATACGCAGTATTTT.

V gene TRBV5-5 combines with J gene TRBJ2-2, with TRBD2 matching 8 bases. The ends lost 4 bases at V and 9 bases at J; junction bases unmatched: 5. Germline V gives CDR1 SGHKS, CDR2 YYEKEE (reference sequence). This CDR3 spans 13 amino acids. The CDR3 region is CASSPSGGWELFF. CDR3 coding DNA: TGTGCCAGCAGCCCAAGCGGGGGCTGGGAGCTGTTTTTT.

Note on this clonotype: Just one base apart from a much larger clone, this may be a read error. The chain carries TRBV20-1 and TRBJ2-7, with 7 bases aligning to TRBD2. CDR1 is DFQATT, CDR2 SNEGSKA, per germline (reference sequence). The CDR3 is made up of 14 amino acids. Trimming took 7 bases from V and 2 from J; bases not matched to a gene: 11. CDR3 DNA: TGCAGTGGGGGTGCGGGAGTCCCCACCTACGAGCAGTACTTC. Translating gives CSGGAGVPTYEQYF.

This clonotype came up many times. The J gene is TRBJ2-7, the V gene TRBV11-2; no definite D call. The V end was cut by 1 base, the J end by 4 bases, with 11 bases between. Germline CDR1 is SGHAT and CDR2 is FQNNGV. This CDR3 contains 14 residues. The CDR3 DNA reads TGTGCCAGCAGCTTAGTGAGGTCGGGTTACGAGCAGTACTTC. This translates into CASSLVRSGYEQYF. The whole variable domain, remainder taken from reference TRBV11-2 and TRBJ2-7, is EAGVAQSPRYKIIEKRQSVAFWCNPISGHATLYWYQQILGQGPKLLIQFQNNGVVDDSQLPKDRFSAERLKGVDSTLKIQPAKLEDSAVYLCASSLVRSGYEQYFGPGTRLTVT.